Listed here are 16 T cell receptor beta chains from one sample, sequenced in a study of identifying expanded T cells in peripheral blood. The table came from immunoSEQ multiplex PCR; TCRdb's copy has only in-frame clones and leaves some out. The sample yields just under 65,000 clones, approximately 89% seen once. The sequencing input was blood. All receptors derive from a person aged 18 to 69 in good health.

The rearrangement uses TRBV29-1 and TRBJ1-1, with TRBD1 identical over 7 bases. The V gene's germline CDR1 is SQVTM and CDR2 ANQGSEA. The CDR3 sequence is 13 residues long. J lost 7 bases, V lost 6 bases, and 11 bases had no gene match. The CDR3 nucleotides are TGCAGCGTAGATCAGGGGGTACGGGATGAAGCTTTCTTT. Protein: CSVDQGVRDEAFF.

The genes are TRBV7-8 and TRBJ2-5; D possibly corresponds to TRBD1 (7 bases). Germline V lookup: CDR1 SGHVS, CDR2 FQNEAQ. V lost 5 bases and J 2 bases, leaving 9 bases between the germline ends. The CDR3 loop spans 13 amino acids. CDR3: CASSAGQQETQYF. CDR3 DNA sequence: TGTGCCAGCAGCGCGGGACAGCAAGAGACCCAGTACTTC. The full variable domain, completed using reference TRBV7-8 and TRBJ2-5, is GAGVSQSPRYKVAKRGQDVALRCDPISGHVSLFWYQQALGQGPEFLTYFQNEAQLDKSGLPSDRFFAERPEGSVSTLKIQRTQQEDSAVYLCASSAGQQETQYFGPGTRLLVL.

The chain links TRBV30 to TRBJ1-1; D is possibly TRBD1 (5 bases). The CDR3 sequence is 15 residues long. Trimming removed 4 bases at V and 1 base at J, with 16 bases between. In germline, CDR1 is GTSNPN, CDR2 SVGIG (reference sequence). CDR3 protein: CAWTPAGTANTEAFF. The CDR3 DNA is TGTGCCTGGACACCGGCCGGGACTGCGAACACTGAAGCTTTCTTT.

V is TRBV9 and J is TRBJ2-3; D not certain. The CDR3 runs to 13 residues. Trimming took 4 bases from V and 3 from J, leaving 9 bases between them. Germline V lookup: CDR1 SGDLS, CDR2 YYNGEE. The CDR3 sequence is CASSSSPTDTQYF. Here the CDR3 DNA reads TGTGCCAGCAGCTCCAGCCCTACAGATACGCAGTATTTT. Using reference TRBV9 and TRBJ2-3 for the parts outside the CDR3, the full variable domain is DSGVTQTPKHLITATGQRVTLRCSPRSGDLSVYWYQQSLDQGLQFLIQYYNGEERAKGNILERFSAQQFPDLHSELNLSSLELGDSALYFCASSSSPTDTQYFGPGTRLTVL.

The chain joins TRBV7-2 to TRBJ2-7; D possibly matches TRBD1 or TRBD2 (6 bases each). This CDR3 is built from 17 residues. Germline lookup yields CDR1 SGHTA and CDR2 FQGNSA. V was pared by 2 bases and J by 5 bases, with 22 bases between. The CDR3 region is CASSLSGAGSGWNEQYF. The CDR3 DNA is TGTGCCAGCAGCTTATCGGGGGCGGGATCAGGGTGGAACGAGCAGTACTTC.

This sequence joins TRBV4-2 and TRBJ2-7; 7 bases are shared with TRBD2. The CDR3 extends over 16 amino acids. Germline values: CDR1 LGHNA, CDR2 YNFKEQ. The V and J ends lost 4 bases and 5 bases, in that order; junction bases with no gene match: 14. The CDR3 is CASSPWGGRAVHEQYF. The CDR3 region has the DNA TGTGCCAGCAGCCCTTGGGGTGGGAGGGCCGTCCACGAGCAGTACTTC.

The rearrangement joins TRBV7-9 to TRBJ1-1; no reliable D call. The germline gives CDR1 SEHNR, CDR2 FQNEAQ (reference sequence). Trimming stripped 3 bases from V and 0 bases from J, with 20 bases between. The CDR3 runs 18 residues. The CDR3 is CASSFLAASNSMNTEAFF. For the CDR3, the DNA is TGTGCCAGCAGCTTTCTGGCGGCTTCCAATTCCATGAACACTGAAGCTTTCTTT.

The chain has TRBV5-4 and TRBJ2-1; TRBD2 agrees at 8 bases. The CDR3 loop spans 16 amino acids. V shed 0 bases, J shed 0 bases, and the junction held 2 bases outside the gene matches. The germline gives CDR1 SGHNT, CDR2 YYREEE (reference sequence). The CDR3 reads CASSLGGGRSYNEQFF. CDR3 coding DNA: TGTGCCAGCAGCTTGGGCGGGGGGCGCTCCTACAATGAGCAGTTCTTC.

This rearrangement joins TRBV10-2 to TRBJ2-7; 13 bases are shared with TRBD2. In germline, CDR1 is WSHSY, CDR2 SAAADI. The V gene end was trimmed by 1 base and the J gene end by 0 bases; junction bases not matched to a gene: 6. The CDR3 consists of 18 residues. The CDR3 sequence: CASSEFGLAGVGSYEQYF. The CDR3 coding sequence is TGCGCCAGCAGTGAGTTCGGACTAGCGGGGGTGGGCTCCTACGAGCAGTACTTC.

The chain carries TRBV4-3 and TRBJ1-2; D is uncertain. Between the trimmed V and J ends, which lost 1 base and 1 base, there was a span of 4 bases. CDR1 is LGHNA, CDR2 YSLEER, per germline. This CDR3 has 13 residues. The CDR3 coding sequence is TGCGCCAGCAGCCAAGTACGTAACTATGGCTACACCTTC. This gives the protein CASSQVRNYGYTF.

V usage is TRBV7-2 and J usage is TRBJ2-7, with D unclear. The CDR3 loop spans 14 amino acids. Deletions cut 1 base from V and 3 bases from J, with 10 bases between. From germline, CDR1 is SGHTA and CDR2 FQGNSA. The DNA for the CDR3 is TGTGCCAGCAGCTTAGTAAGCAGGAACTACGAGCAGTACTTC. This encodes CASSLVSRNYEQYF.

The genes are TRBV5-5 and TRBJ2-2; 13 nucleotides agree with TRBD2. J lost 6 bases, V lost 1 base, and 3 bases had no gene match. The length of the CDR3 is 16 residues. Germline V gene sequence: CDR1 SGHKS, CDR2 YYEKEE (reference sequence). DNA of the CDR3: TGTGCCAGCAGCTTGACTAGCGGGAGGGCCCCCGGGGAGCTGTTTTTT. Residues: CASSLTSGRAPGELFF.

The gene calls are TRBV2 and TRBJ2-7, with D possibly matching TRBD2 (7 bases). Germline V gene lookup returns CDR1 SNHLY and CDR2 FYNNEI. The CDR3 has 15 residues. Trimming left V 9 bases short and J 1 base short, with 19 bases between. The CDR3 is CASGGGGRSSYEQYF. CDR3 coding DNA: TGTGCCAGTGGGGGAGGGGGAAGAAGTTCCTACGAGCAGTACTTC. Variable domain in full (rest from reference TRBV2 and TRBJ2-7): EPEVTQTPSHQVTQMGQEVILRCVPISNHLYFYWYRQILGQKVEFLVSFYNNEISEKSEIFDDQFSVERPDGSNFTLKIRSTKLEDSAMYFCASGGGGRSSYEQYFGPGTRLTVT.

This clone occurred once. The chain has TRBV10-3 and TRBJ2-7; D is unclear. The germline V gene has CDR1 ENHRY and CDR2 SYGVKD. Deletions cut 0 bases from V and 3 bases from J, with 15 bases between. The CDR3 runs to 16 residues. The CDR3 spells CAISESDPLARYEQYF. As DNA, the CDR3 is TGTGCCATCAGTGAGTCTGACCCCCTGGCTCGCTACGAGCAGTACTTC.

The gene calls are TRBV5-1 and TRBJ1-2; 7 bases agree with TRBD1. Germline assignment: CDR1 SGHRS and CDR2 YFSETQ. V was pared by 0 bases and J by 4 bases, with 18 bases of the junction left unmatched. The CDR3 runs to 19 residues. The CDR3 here is CASSLEPPGLGQQAYGYTF. The CDR3 DNA sequence: TGCGCCAGCAGCTTGGAACCCCCTGGGTTGGGACAGCAAGCCTATGGCTACACCTTC.

The J gene is TRBJ2-7, the V gene TRBV28; perhaps TRBD1 as D (6 bases). The CDR3 is 14 amino acids. Trimming pared 7 bases from V and 2 bases from J, leaving 15 bases between. Germline assignment: CDR1 MDHEN and CDR2 SYDVKM. This CDR3 is CASNPPGQAYEQYF. The CDR3 DNA reads TGTGCCAGCAATCCTCCGGGACAAGCCTACGAGCAGTACTTC. Combining the CDR3 with reference TRBV28 and TRBJ2-7 gives the whole variable domain DVKVTQSSRYLVKRTGEKVFLECVQDMDHENMFWYRQDPGLGLRLIYFSYDVKMKEKGDIPEGYSVSREKKERFSLILESASTNQTSMYLCASNPPGQAYEQYFGPGTRLTVT.